The present T cell receptor (beta chain) was sequenced within a study of CD8 T cells in Susac syndrome. Random-hexamer reverse transcription was applied to about 0.45 to 1 ug RNA. TCR beta CDR3 was amplified by immunoSEQ multiplex PCR. This amplification extended across 54 Vbeta and 13 Jbeta segments. TCRdb fed the immunoSEQ multiplex PCR reads into MiXCR, producing one record per CDR3 protein. The sample yields under 150,000 distinct CDR3 sequences, over 85% seen once. The V end lost 6 bases, the J end lost 2 bases, and 14 bases lay between the germline ends. CDR3 length: 15 amino acids. Germline CDR1 and CDR2: MNHEY and SVGEGT. Sequencing targeted TCR beta in blood CD8+ and CD4+ T cells. While serving as controls, healthy donors were matched for age and sex. Purification of the CD8+ and CD4+ T cells relied on negative isolation, and TEMRA cells underwent FACS enrichment.

Sequencing was carried out using CD8+ T cells from PBMCs. The receptor was derived from a human donor in good health. The genes are TRBV6-2 or TRBV6-3 and TRBJ2-1; D may be TRBD2 (6 bases). CDR3 nucleotides: TGTGCCAGCAGCATTAGACTAGGTACCTACAATGAGCAGTTCTTC. It specifies CASSIRLGTYNEQFF.